This TCR beta chain appears in the sequencing data of a study of cytomegalovirus exposure and HLA in healthy donors. Study-wide results and limits: Some public TCRs appeared in many individuals, while most sequences were rare.

The CDR3 loop spans 14 amino acids. V lost 6 bases to trimming and J lost 1 base; unmatched junction nucleotides: 5. Germline V gene data show CDR1 as ENHRY and CDR2 as SYGVKD. Amplification used 60 Vbeta primers and 13 Jbeta primers. Clones were sequenced by immunoSEQ multiplex PCR, and TCRdb holds only the in-frame ones, with some missing. The data show 230,000 or so clones, with about 93% seen just once and roughly 1.6% held by the top ten. For this clone: No antigen is known for it.

The genes are TRBV10-3 and TRBJ1-1; 7 bases map to TRBD1. Input material: PBMCs. The sequence was collected from a girl aged 2 to 10 in good health and CMV-seronegative. DNA of the CDR3: TGTGCCATCAGGAGGGACAGCGCGAACACTGAAGCTTTCTTT. Translation: CAIRRDSANTEAFF.